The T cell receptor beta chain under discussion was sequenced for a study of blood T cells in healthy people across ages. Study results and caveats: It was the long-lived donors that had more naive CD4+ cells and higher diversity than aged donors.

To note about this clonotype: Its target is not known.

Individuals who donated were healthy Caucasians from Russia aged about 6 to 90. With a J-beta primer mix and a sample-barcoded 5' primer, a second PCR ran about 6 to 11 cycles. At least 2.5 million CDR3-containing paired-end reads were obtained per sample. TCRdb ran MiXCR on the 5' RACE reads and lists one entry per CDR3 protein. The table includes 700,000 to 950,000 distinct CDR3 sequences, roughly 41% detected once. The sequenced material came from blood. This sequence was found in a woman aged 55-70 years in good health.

The CDR3 sequence: CASSYSLGLYNEQFF. The DNA of the CDR3 is TGTGCCAGCAGTTACTCCTTAGGACTCTACAATGAGCAGTTCTTC. This chain connects TRBV6-2 or TRBV6-3 to TRBJ2-1, with TRBD2 as a possible D gene (5 bases). Trimming left V 0 bases short and J 3 bases short, with 9 bases between. The CDR3 consists of 15 residues. In germline, CDR1 is MNHEY, CDR2 SVGEGT.